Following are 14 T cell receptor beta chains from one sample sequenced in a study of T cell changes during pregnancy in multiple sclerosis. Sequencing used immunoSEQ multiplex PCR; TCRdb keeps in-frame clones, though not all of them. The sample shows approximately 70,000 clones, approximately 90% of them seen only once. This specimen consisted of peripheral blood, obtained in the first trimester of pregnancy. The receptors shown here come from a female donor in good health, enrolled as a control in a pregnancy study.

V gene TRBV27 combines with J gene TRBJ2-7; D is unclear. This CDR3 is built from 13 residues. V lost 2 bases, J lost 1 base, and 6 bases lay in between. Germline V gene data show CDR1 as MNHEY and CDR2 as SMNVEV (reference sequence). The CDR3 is CASSLGFSYEQYF. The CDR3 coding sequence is TGTGCCAGCAGTTTAGGCTTTTCCTACGAGCAGTACTTC.

For the CDR3, the DNA is TGTGCCAGTAGTACACTAGCGGGAGTACCAGATACGCAGTATTTT. Its protein is CASSTLAGVPDTQYF. This chain links TRBV19 with TRBJ2-3, with 11 bases aligning to TRBD2. The CDR3 spans 15 residues. V gave up 4 bases and J gave up 4 bases; unmatched junction bases: 4. Germline lookup yields CDR1 LNHDA and CDR2 SQIVND (reference sequence).

The CDR3 DNA follows: TGTGCCAGCTCCCGAAACCCGGGACTAGCGGAGGAGCAGTTCTTC. Protein sequence: CASSRNPGLAEEQFF. The J gene is TRBJ2-1, the V gene TRBV18, with 11 bases aligning to TRBD2. Germline V gives CDR1 KGHSH, CDR2 LQKENI. V lost 6 bases, J lost 10 bases, and 11 bases stayed unmatched. The CDR3 is 15 residues long.

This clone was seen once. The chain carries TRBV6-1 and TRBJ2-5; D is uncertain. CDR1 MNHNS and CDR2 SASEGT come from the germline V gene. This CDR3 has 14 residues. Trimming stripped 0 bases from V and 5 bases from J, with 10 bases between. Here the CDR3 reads CASSEAGWWETQYF. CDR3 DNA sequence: TGTGCCAGCAGTGAAGCTGGCTGGTGGGAGACCCAGTACTTC.

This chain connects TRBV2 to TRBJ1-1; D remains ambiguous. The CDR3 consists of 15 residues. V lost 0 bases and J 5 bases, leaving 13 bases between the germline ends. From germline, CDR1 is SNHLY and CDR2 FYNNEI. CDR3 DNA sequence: TGTGCCAGCAGTGAAGCGCTTCCGAGCCCAACTGAAGCTTTCTTT. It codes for CASSEALPSPTEAFF.

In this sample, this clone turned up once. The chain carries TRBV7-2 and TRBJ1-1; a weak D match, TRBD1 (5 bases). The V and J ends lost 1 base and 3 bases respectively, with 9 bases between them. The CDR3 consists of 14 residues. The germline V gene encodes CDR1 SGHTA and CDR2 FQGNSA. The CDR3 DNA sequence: TGTGCCAGCAGCTTAGAGAAGGGGTACACTGAAGCTTTCTTT. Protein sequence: CASSLEKGYTEAFF.

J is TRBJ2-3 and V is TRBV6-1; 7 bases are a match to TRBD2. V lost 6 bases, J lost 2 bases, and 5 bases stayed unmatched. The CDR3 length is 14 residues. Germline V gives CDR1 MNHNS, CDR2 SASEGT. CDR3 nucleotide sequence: TGTGCCAGCAGGACGACTAGCCCCACAGATACGCAGTATTTT. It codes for CASRTTSPTDTQYF.

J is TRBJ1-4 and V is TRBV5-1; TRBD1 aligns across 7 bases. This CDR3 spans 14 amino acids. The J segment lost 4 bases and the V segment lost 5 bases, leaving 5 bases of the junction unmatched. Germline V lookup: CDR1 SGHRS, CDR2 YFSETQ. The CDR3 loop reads CASRRDSYNEKLFF. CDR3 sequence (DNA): TGCGCCAGCAGACGGGACAGCTATAATGAAAAACTGTTTTTT.

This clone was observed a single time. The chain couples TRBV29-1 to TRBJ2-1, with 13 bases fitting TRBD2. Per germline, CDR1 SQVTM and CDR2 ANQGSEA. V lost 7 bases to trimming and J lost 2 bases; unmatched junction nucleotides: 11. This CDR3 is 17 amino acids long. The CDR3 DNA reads TGCAGCGCATCGGGAGGACTAGCGGGAGTCCCCTACAATGAGCAGTTCTTC. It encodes CSASGGLAGVPYNEQFF.

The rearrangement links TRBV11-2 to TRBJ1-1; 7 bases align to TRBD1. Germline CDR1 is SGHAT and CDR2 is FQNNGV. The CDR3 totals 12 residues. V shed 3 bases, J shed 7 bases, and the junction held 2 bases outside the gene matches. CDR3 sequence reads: CASSFDRDEAFF. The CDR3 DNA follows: TGTGCCAGCAGCTTCGACAGGGATGAAGCTTTCTTT.

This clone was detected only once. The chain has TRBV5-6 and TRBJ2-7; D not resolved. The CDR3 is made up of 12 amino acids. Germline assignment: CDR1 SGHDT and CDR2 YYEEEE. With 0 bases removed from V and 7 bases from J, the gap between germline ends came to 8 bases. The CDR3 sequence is CASSLVFREQYF. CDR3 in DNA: TGTGCCAGCAGCTTGGTTTTCAGGGAGCAGTACTTC.

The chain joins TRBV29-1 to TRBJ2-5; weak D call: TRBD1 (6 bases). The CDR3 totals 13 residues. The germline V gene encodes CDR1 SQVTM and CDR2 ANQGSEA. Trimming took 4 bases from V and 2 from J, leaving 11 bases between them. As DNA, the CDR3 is TGCAGCGTTGTTCGGACAGTACAAGAGACCCAGTACTTC. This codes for CSVVRTVQETQYF.

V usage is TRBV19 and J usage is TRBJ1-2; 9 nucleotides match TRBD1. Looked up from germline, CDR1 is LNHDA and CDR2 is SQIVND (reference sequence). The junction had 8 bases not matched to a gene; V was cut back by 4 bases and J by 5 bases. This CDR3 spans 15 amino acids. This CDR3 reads CASSTIATGGYGYTF. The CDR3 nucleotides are TGTGCCAGTAGTACCATCGCGACAGGGGGTTATGGCTACACCTTC.

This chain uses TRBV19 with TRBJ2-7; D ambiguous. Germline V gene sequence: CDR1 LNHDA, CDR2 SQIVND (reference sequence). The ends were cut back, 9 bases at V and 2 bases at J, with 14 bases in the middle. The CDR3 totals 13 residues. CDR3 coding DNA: TGTGCCAGGAGGAGAGGTGGTCCCTACGAGCAGTACTTC. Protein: CARRRGGPYEQYF.